A selection of T cell receptor beta chains follows, all from one sample in a study of cytomegalovirus exposure and HLA in healthy donors. Assay used: immunoSEQ multiplex PCR; TCRdb lists only in-frame clones, some missing. The profile shows roughly 97,000 clones, over 9.5% of them singletons. Material for sequencing was PBMCs. The source of these receptors is a man aged 35 to 55 in good health and CMV-seropositive. CDR3s include the opening cysteine and the closing phenylalanine or tryptophan. The D gene is left open where the match is weak. Not every row has a clone size; where given, it reads once, few, many or a size class.

>few|TRBJ2-7|TRBV7-2|TRBD2
TGTGCCAGCAGAAAGCGGGAGGGTATGTACGAGCAGTACTTC
CASRKREGMYEQYF
>NA|TRBJ1-1|TRBV7-2|NA
TGTGCCAGCAGCTTAGGTGCAGGTGAGAACACTGAAGCTTTCTTT
CASSLGAGENTEAFF
>few|TRBJ2-4|TRBV19|NA
TGTGCCAGTAGGGCATCGATAGCCAAAAACATTCAGTACTTC
CASRASIAKNIQYF
>NA|TRBJ2-7|TRBV6-5|NA
TGTGCCAGCAGTACCGAGGACTCTGGCGAGCAGTACTTC
CASSTEDSGEQYF
>NA|TRBJ2-7|TRBV5-1|NA
TGCGCCAGCAGCTTGGGGGGGGAAGAGGGGTACGAGCAGTACTTC
CASSLGGEEGYEQYF
>NA|TRBJ1-5|TRBV5-1|TRBD1
TGCGCCAGCAGCCCGGGGGGGACAGGGCCTCGGCCCCAGCATTTT
CASSPGGTGPRPQHF
>few|TRBJ1-1|TRBV6-5|TRBD1
TGTGCCAGCAGTTACCACAGGGGACAGAACACTGAAGCTTTCTTT
CASSYHRGQNTEAFF
>NA|TRBJ2-1|TRBV5-8|NA
TGTGCCAGCAGCATACGGGAGAGCTCCTACAATGAGCAGTTCTTC
CASSIRESSYNEQFF
>NA|TRBJ1-2|TRBV28|NA
TGTGCCAGCAGTAAGGCAGGGTCACTGGGCTACACCTTC
CASSKAGSLGYTF
>few|TRBJ1-2|TRBV6-1|TRBD1
TGTGCCAGCAGTGGTCCGGGACAGGATGCTAATCTCTGGGGCTACACCTTC
CASSGPGQDANLWGYTF
>NA|TRBJ2-2|TRBV25-1|TRBD1
TGTGCCAGCAGTATCCTTGAGGGGGCTAGCAGTGACACCGGGGAGCTGTTTTTT
CASSILEGASSDTGELFF
>few|TRBJ2-1|TRBV6-1|TRBD2
TGTGCCAGCAGTGAAGCGCTTCGGCGGGAGGCTGCTCACGAGCAGTTCTTC
CASSEALRREAAHEQFF
>NA|TRBJ2-1|TRBV4-1|NA
TGCGCCAGCAGCCAACAAGACAGCAACAATGAGCAGTTCTTC
CASSQQDSNNEQFF
>NA|TRBJ2-7|TRBV7-9|NA
TGTGCCAGCAGCTTAATCCCAGAATTCTCCTACGAGCAGTACTTC
CASSLIPEFSYEQYF
>NA|TRBJ1-4|TRBV14|TRBD1
TGTGCCAGCAGCCCGGGGACAGTCCGTGGAAAACTGTTTTTT
CASSPGTVRGKLFF
>NA|TRBJ1-2|TRBV10-2|TRBD1
TGCGCCAGCAGTGAGTCAAGCGACAGGGCCTATGGCTACACCTTC
CASSESSDRAYGYTF
>NA|TRBJ2-5|TRBV7-3|TRBD1
TGTGCCAGCAGCCCGGACAGGAGCCAAGAGACCCAGTACTTC
CASSPDRSQETQYF
>NA|TRBJ2-4|TRBV5-3|TRBD2
TGTGCCAGAAGCCGTTCTTGGGGGGGAGGTAAAAACATTCAGTACTTC
CARSRSWGGGKNIQYF
>few|TRBJ2-5|TRBV19|NA
TGTGCCAGTAGTCGTACCTGGCTAGAGACCCAGTACTTC
CASSRTWLETQYF
>NA|TRBJ1-5|TRBV5-8|TRBD1
TGTGCCAGCAGCATCGGACAGGGGGTAGGTCAGCCCCAGCATTTT
CASSIGQGVGQPQHF
>few|TRBJ2-3|TRBV27|TRBD2
TGTGCCAGCAGTCTCTCGGGACTAGCGGTCACAGATACGCAGTATTTT
CASSLSGLAVTDTQYF
>NA|TRBJ2-1|TRBV27|NA
TGTGCCAGCAGTTATCGGGGGAATGAGCAGTTCTTC
CASSYRGNEQFF
>few|TRBJ2-7|TRBV5-1|TRBD1
TGCGCCAGCAGCCCACCGGGACAGAAAGACGAGCAGTACTTC
CASSPPGQKDEQYF
>NA|TRBJ1-1|TRBV18|NA
TGTGCCAGCTCACCAACAACAGCGAACACTGAAGCTTTCTTT
CASSPTTANTEAFF
>NA|TRBJ1-5|TRBV5-1|NA
TGCGCCAGCAGCCCGGATGCAGGGGATCAGCCCCAGCATTTT
CASSPDAGDQPQHF
>few|TRBJ1-3|TRBV4-3|NA
TGCGCCAGCAGCCAAGACCCTCTGGGGGGGCAGGCTGGAAACACCATATATTTT
CASSQDPLGGQAGNTIYF
>few|TRBJ2-3|TRBV5-6|TRBD2
TGTGCCAGCAGCTTTAGCGGGTTGGATACGCAGTATTTT
CASSFSGLDTQYF
>few|TRBJ2-1|TRBV27|NA
TGTGCCAGCAGTTTATCTGAGGTAAATGAGCAGTTCTTC
CASSLSEVNEQFF
>NA|TRBJ2-1|TRBV10-1|TRBD2
TGCGCCAGCAGTAATCCCGGGACTAGCGGGAGATCTGAGCAGTTCTTC
CASSNPGTSGRSEQFF
>few|TRBJ2-7|TRBV7-9|TRBD1
TGTGCCAGCAGCTTAGATGGGACAGGCTCCTACGAGCAGTACTTC
CASSLDGTGSYEQYF
>many|TRBJ1-2|TRBV6-1|NA
TGTGCCAGCAGCCCGGACAGTGTGAACTATGACTACACCTTC
CASSPDSVNYDYTF
>NA|TRBJ1-6|TRBV5-1|NA
TGCGCCAGCAGAACGGGGGACGCCAATTCACCCCTCCACTTT
CASRTGDANSPLHF
>NA|TRBJ2-7|TRBV7-8|NA
TGTGCCAGCAGCTTAGTACTAGACTCCTACGAGCAGTACTTC
CASSLVLDSYEQYF
>once|TRBJ2-3|TRBV7-9|NA
TGTGCCAGCAGCCCCGGGATGTTCGGATCCACCAGGACAGATACGCAGTATTTT
CASSPGMFGSTRTDTQYF
>NA|TRBJ2-5|TRBV27|TRBD2
TGTGCCAGCAGCTACATAGCGGGGCCGAGGGAGACCCAGTACTTC
CASSYIAGPRETQYF
>few|TRBJ2-2|TRBV6-4|TRBD1
TGTGCCAGCAACCTGCCGGGACAGGGGTACACCGGGGAGCTGTTTTTT
CASNLPGQGYTGELFF
>few|TRBJ2-5|TRBV12-2|NA
TGTGCAAGTCGCTTAGATCAACCAGGGGAAGAGACCCAGTACTTC
CASRLDQPGEETQYF
>NA|TRBJ2-7|TRBV10-1|NA
TGCGCCAGCAGTGAGTCGGGGGGAGTTACCGGACCCTACGAGCAGTACTTC
CASSESGGVTGPYEQYF
>NA|TRBJ1-5|TRBV5-8|TRBD1
TGTGCCAGCAGCCCGGACAGGGCCGATCGGCCCCAGCATTTT
CASSPDRADRPQHF
>few|TRBJ1-1|TRBV5-6|NA
TGTGCCAGCAGCGACATCTGGAACACTGAAGCTTTCTTT
CASSDIWNTEAFF
>few|TRBJ1-4|TRBV5-1|TRBD1
TGCGCCAGCAGATCACAGGGGGTCAGTGAAAAACTGTTTTTT
CASRSQGVSEKLFF
>NA|TRBJ2-1|TRBV14|TRBD2
TGTGCCAGCAGCCAAAGGACTAGCGGGAGACATTATGAGCAGTTCTTC
CASSQRTSGRHYEQFF
>NA|TRBJ2-3|TRBV5-1|TRBD1
TGCGCCAGCAGCTTAAGACAGGGAAGTTCAGATACGCAGTATTTT
CASSLRQGSSDTQYF
>few|TRBJ2-4|TRBV19|TRBD1
TGTGCCAGTAGTATTGGGACAGGGACCAAAAACATTCAGTACTTC
CASSIGTGTKNIQYF
>NA|TRBJ2-7|TRBV5-1|TRBD1
TGCGCCAGCAGCTTATCGACAGGGCGTTACGAGCAGTACTTC
CASSLSTGRYEQYF
>NA|TRBJ2-7|TRBV10-1|TRBD2
TGCGCCAGCAGTGAGGGGCTAGCGGGACAGTACTTC
CASSEGLAGQYF
>few|TRBJ1-3|TRBV14|TRBD1
TGTGCCAGCAGCCCGACAGGGGGCTACTCTGGAAACACCATATATTTT
CASSPTGGYSGNTIYF
>NA|TRBJ2-1|TRBV19|TRBD2
TGTGCCAGTAGTATATGGCGGGAGGCCTACAATGAGCAGTTCTTC
CASSIWREAYNEQFF
>few|TRBJ2-3|TRBV7-7|NA
TGTGCTAGCAGCTTAGGTACAGGTAACGCAGATACGCAGTATTTT
CASSLGTGNADTQYF
>NA|TRBJ2-7|TRBV7-3|NA
TGTGCCAGCAGCTCCACCGGCGGGGTTTCCGAGCAGTACTTC
CASSSTGGVSEQYF
>few|TRBJ2-3|TRBV25-1|TRBD1
TGTGCCAGCAACAGGGGAACAGATACGCAGTATTTT
CASNRGTDTQYF
>NA|TRBJ1-1|TRBV6-1|NA
TGTGCCAGCACCTTATTATCGAACACTGAAGCTTTCTTT
CASTLLSNTEAFF
>NA|TRBJ2-1|TRBV25-1|TRBD1
TGTGCCAGCAGTGATTGGACAGGGACGGATGAGCAGTTCTTC
CASSDWTGTDEQFF